This TCR beta chain is drawn from a study of tumor and adjacent non-tumor tissue in lung cancer. Points from the study as a whole: Shorter survival was associated with higher TCR diversity in tumors. Significantly higher TCR diversity was found in tumor than normal lung.

V lost 7 bases, J lost 8 bases, and 17 bases lay in between. This CDR3 region has 13 residues. Germline V gene data show CDR1 as WNHNN and CDR2 as SYGVQD (reference sequence). Regarding this clonotype: Its matching antigen is unknown.

No cell sorting was done before RNA was extracted from the tissue. The library came from three nested PCR rounds adapted from ARM-PCR protocols. TCRdb recomputed calls from the multiplex PCR reads with MiXCR, one row per CDR3 protein. This table holds approximately 120,000 distinct CDR3 sequences, roughly 74% found once. The V call is TRBV10-1, the J call TRBJ1-1; D perhaps matches TRBD1 (6 bases). This clonotype originated in an older woman with non-small cell lung cancer. Sequencing was carried out using lung tumor tissue. The CDR3 sequence is CASNAPDRPEAFF. CDR3 nucleotides: TGCGCCAGCAATGCTCCGGACAGACCCGAAGCTTTCTTT.